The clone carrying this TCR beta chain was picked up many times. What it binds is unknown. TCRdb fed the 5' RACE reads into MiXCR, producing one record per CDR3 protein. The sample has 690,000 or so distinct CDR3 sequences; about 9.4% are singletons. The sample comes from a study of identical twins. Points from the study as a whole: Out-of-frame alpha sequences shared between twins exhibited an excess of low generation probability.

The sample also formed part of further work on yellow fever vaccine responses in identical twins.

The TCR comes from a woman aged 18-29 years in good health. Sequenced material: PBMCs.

The CDR3 sequence: CATSERTGELFQETQYF. The DNA for the CDR3 is TGTGCCACCAGTGAGCGGACAGGAGAACTCTTCCAAGAGACCCAGTACTTC. The chain joins TRBV24-1 to TRBJ2-5; 7 bases line up with TRBD1. Trimming removed 4 bases from V and 1 base from J; junction bases left unmatched: 11. The germline V gene encodes CDR1 KGHDR and CDR2 SFDVKD. There are 17 residues in the CDR3.